The sequence of this T cell receptor (beta chain) was determined in a study of T-cell reconstitution after alpha-beta-depleted transplantation in children. As it was prepared, the TCRbeta library received unique molecular identifiers. In TCRdb, the PCR reads were re-called with MiXCR into one record per CDR3 protein. The data show 450,000 to 600,000 distinct CDR3 sequences, 30% to 35% seen once. This clonotype was observed a handful of times. J lost 7 bases, V lost 0 bases, and 5 bases had no gene match. Looked up from germline, CDR1 is MGHRA and CDR2 is YSYEKL. The CDR3 consists of 16 residues. This chain uses TRBV4-1 with TRBJ2-1; 11 nucleotides agree with TRBD2. The TCR sequence derives from a human donor who donated a stem cell graft to a child with aplastic anemia. The sequencing here drew on PBMCs from the stem cell graft donor, taken from the stem cell graft. The CDR3 sequence is CASSQDRGTSGNEQFF. CDR3 bases: TGCGCCAGCAGCCAAGATCGGGGGACTAGCGGTAATGAGCAGTTCTTC.